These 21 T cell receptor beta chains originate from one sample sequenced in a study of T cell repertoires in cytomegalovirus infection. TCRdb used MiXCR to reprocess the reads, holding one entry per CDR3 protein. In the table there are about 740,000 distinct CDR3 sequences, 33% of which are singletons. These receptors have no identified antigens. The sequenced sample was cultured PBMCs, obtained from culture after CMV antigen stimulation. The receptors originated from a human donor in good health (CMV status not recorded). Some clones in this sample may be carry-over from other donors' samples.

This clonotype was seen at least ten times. Here the CDR3 DNA reads TGTGCCAGCAGCTTAGCAGGTTGGGACAATGAGCAGTTCTTC. It is translated as CASSLAGWDNEQFF. V is TRBV7-2 and J is TRBJ2-1; D unclear. CDR3 length equals 14 residues. Germline V gene sequence: CDR1 SGHTA, CDR2 FQGNSA. The germline V and J ends were trimmed by 0 bases and 5 bases, with 8 bases remaining between them.

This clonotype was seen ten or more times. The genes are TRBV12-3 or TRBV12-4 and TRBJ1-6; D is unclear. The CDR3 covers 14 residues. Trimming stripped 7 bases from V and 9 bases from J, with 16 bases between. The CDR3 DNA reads TGTGCCAGCACCTTCGGAGACCGGGGTTCACCCCTCCACTTT. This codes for CASTFGDRGSPLHF.

The CDR3 DNA sequence: TGCAGTGCTCTACGGGGGGGGCCATCAGATACGCAGTATTTT. It is translated as CSALRGGPSDTQYF. The chain is built from TRBV20-1 and TRBJ2-3, with TRBD2 identical over 8 bases. The CDR3 has 14 amino acids. With V trimmed by 5 bases and J by 4 bases, 8 bases remained unmatched. Germline V gene sequence: CDR1 DFQATT, CDR2 SNEGSKA (reference sequence).

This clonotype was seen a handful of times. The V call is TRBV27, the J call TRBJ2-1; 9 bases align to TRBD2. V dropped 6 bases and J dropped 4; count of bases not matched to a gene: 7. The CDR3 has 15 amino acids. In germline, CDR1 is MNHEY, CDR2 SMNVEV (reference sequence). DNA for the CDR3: TGTGCCAGCAGACCGGCGGGACTAGCTTACAATGAGCAGTTCTTC. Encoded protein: CASRPAGLAYNEQFF.

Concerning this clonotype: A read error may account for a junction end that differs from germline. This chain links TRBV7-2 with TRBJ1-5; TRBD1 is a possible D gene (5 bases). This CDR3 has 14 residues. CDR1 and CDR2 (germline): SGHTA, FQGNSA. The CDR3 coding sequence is TGTGCCAGCAGCTTAATATGGGGCAAGCAGCCCCAGCATTTT. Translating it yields CASSLIWGKQPQHF.

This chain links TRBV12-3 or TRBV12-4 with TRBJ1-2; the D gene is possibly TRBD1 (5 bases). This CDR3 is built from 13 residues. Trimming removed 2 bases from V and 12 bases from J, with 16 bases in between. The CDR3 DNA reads TGTGCCAGCAGTTTAATTGGGACCCCTCTCAACACCTTC. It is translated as CASSLIGTPLNTF.

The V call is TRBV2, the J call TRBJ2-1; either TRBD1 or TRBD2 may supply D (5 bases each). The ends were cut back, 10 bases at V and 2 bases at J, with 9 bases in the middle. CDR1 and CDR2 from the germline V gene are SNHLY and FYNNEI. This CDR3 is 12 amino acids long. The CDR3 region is CATGRTYNEQFF. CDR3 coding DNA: TGTGCCACGGGACGGACCTACAATGAGCAGTTCTTC.

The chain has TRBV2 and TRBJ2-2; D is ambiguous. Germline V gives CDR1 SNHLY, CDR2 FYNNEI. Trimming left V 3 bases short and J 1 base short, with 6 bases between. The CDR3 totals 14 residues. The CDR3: CASSEFVNTGELFF. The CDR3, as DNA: TGTGCCAGCAGTGAGTTCGTGAACACCGGGGAGCTGTTTTTT.

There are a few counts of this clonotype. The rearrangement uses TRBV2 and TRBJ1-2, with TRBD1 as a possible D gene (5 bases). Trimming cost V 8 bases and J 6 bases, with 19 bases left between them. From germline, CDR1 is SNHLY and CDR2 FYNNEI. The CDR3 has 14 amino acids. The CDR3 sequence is CASGGGRMWNGYTF. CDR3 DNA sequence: TGTGCCAGCGGGGGAGGGCGGATGTGGAATGGCTACACCTTC.

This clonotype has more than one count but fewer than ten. The CDR3 region is CASSPLFRDGSYEQYF. In DNA, the CDR3 is TGTGCCAGCTCACCCCTTTTCCGGGACGGGTCCTACGAGCAGTACTTC. This chain uses TRBV18 with TRBJ2-7; either TRBD1 or TRBD2 may supply D (5 bases each). The CDR3 is 16 residues long. The V end lost 3 bases, the J end lost 1 base, and 16 bases lay between the germline ends. Germline CDR1 and CDR2: KGHSH and LQKENI.

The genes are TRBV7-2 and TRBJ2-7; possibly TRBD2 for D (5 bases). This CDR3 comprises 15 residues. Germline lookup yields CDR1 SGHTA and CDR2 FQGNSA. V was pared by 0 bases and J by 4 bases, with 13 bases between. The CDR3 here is CASSLAVTGGYEQYF. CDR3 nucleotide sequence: TGTGCCAGCAGCTTAGCTGTGACTGGAGGTTACGAGCAGTACTTC.

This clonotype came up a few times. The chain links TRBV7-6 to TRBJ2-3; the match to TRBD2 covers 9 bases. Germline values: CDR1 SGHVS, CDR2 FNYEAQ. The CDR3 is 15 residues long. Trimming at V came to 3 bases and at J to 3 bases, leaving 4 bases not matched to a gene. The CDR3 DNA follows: TGTGCCAGCAGCTTGACTAGCGGAAATACAGATACGCAGTATTTT. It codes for CASSLTSGNTDTQYF.

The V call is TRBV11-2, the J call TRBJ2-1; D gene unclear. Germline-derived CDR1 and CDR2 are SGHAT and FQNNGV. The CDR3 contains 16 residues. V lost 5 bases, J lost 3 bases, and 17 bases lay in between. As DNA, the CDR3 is TGTGCCAGCAGCCCGCCCCCCTTCGGAATCTACAATGAGCAGTTCTTC. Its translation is CASSPPPFGIYNEQFF.

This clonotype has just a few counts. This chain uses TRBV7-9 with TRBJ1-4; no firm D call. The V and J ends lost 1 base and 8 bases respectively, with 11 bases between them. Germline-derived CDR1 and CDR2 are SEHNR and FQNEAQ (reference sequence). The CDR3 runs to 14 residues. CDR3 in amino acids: CASSLEGRGEKLFF. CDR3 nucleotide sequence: TGTGCCAGCAGCTTAGAAGGGCGAGGAGAAAAACTGTTTTTT. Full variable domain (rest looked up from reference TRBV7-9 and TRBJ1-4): DTGVSQNPRHKITKRGQNVTFRCDPISEHNRLYWYRQTLGQGPEFLTYFQNEAQLEKSRLLSDRFSAERPKGSFSTLEIQRTEQGDSAMYLCASSLEGRGEKLFFGSGTQLSVL.

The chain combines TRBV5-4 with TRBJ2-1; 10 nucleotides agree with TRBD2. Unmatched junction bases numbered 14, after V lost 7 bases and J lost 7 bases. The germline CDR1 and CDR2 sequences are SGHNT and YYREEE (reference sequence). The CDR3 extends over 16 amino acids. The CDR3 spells CASATKAGGPGNEQFF. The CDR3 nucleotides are TGTGCCAGCGCTACCAAAGCGGGAGGGCCTGGTAATGAGCAGTTCTTC. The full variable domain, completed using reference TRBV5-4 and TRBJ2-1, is ETGVTQSPTHLIKTRGQQVTLRCSSQSGHNTVSWYQQALGQGPQFIFQYYREEENGRGNFPPRFSGLQFPNYSSELNVNALELDDSALYLCASATKAGGPGNEQFFGPGTRLTVL.

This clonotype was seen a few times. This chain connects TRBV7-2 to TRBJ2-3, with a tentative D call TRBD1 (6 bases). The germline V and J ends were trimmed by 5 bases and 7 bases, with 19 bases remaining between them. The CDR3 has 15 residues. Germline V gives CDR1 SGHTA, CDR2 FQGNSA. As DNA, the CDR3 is TGTGCCAGCAGCCTGGGGGCAAACCCGTCCTATACGCAGTATTTT. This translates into CASSLGANPSYTQYF. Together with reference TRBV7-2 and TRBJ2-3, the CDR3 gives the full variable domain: GAGVSQSPSNKVTEKGKDVELRCDPISGHTALYWYRQSLGQGLEFLIYFQGNSAPDKSGLPSDRFSAERTGGSVSTLTIQRTQQEDSAVYLCASSLGANPSYTQYFGPGTRLTVL.

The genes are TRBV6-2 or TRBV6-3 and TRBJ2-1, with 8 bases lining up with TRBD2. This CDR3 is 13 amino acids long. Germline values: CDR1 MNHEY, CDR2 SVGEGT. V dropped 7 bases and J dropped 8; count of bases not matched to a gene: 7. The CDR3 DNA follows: TGTGCCAGCACGAGGCGGGAGGTGGATGAGCAGTTCTTC. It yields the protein CASTRREVDEQFF.

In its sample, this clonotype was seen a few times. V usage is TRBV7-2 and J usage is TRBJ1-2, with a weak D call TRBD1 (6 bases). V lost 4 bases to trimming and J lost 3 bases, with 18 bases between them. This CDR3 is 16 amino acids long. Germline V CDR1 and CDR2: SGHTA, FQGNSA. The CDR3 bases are TGTGCCAGCAGCTCTTTAGGGGGTAATCTGGACTATGGCTACACCTTC. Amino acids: CASSSLGGNLDYGYTF.

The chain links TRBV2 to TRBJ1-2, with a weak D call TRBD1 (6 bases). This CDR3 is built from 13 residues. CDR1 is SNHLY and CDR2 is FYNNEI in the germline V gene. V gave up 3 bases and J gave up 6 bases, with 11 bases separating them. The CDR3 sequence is CASSEGAADGYTF. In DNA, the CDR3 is TGTGCCAGCAGTGAGGGGGCAGCCGATGGCTACACCTTC.

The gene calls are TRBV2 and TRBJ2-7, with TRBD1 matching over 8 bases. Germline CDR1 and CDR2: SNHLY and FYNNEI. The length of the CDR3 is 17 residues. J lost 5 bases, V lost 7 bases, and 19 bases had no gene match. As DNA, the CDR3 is TGTGCCAGCAAACGGACAGGGATAAAGACGGGGCGAAACGAGCAGTACTTC. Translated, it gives CASKRTGIKTGRNEQYF.

The CDR3 nucleotides are TGTGCCAGCAGTCGACTAAGGACAGGGGTCGATACCAATCAGCCCCAGCATTTT. Protein: CASSRLRTGVDTNQPQHF. The rearrangement links TRBV28 to TRBJ1-5; TRBD1 matches at 9 bases. The CDR3 has 18 amino acids. Trimming removed 5 bases from V and 3 bases from J; junction bases left unmatched: 14. CDR1 is MDHEN and CDR2 is SYDVKM in the germline V gene.